This TCR beta chain emerged from a study of cytomegalovirus exposure and HLA in healthy donors. Study observations and caveats: The study dropped some indistinguishable V segments, TRBV6-2 and TRBV6-3 among them. A later analysis found most CMV-associated TCR beta chains apparently HLA-restricted. In a later analysis, DRB1 alleles had the most associated TCRs; HLA-C alleles the fewest. An analysis was carried out later, and it reportedly showed fewer N-insertions in an Asian-associated ancestry cluster than the approximately 610-donor mean.

A multiplex PCR was run with 60 Vbeta primers and 13 Jbeta primers. Sequencing used immunoSEQ multiplex PCR; TCRdb keeps in-frame clones, though not all of them. The table lists 150,000 to 200,000 clones, 80% to 85% of them singletons, with 0.2% to 0.3% in the top ten. V lost 6 bases, J lost 2 bases, and 11 bases lay in between. Germline loops: CDR1 SGHVS, CDR2 FQNEAQ. The CDR3 spans 13 residues. As regards this clone: The antigen remains unidentified.

The receptor was derived from a boy younger than 18 in good health and CMV-seronegative. This rearrangement joins TRBV7-8 to TRBJ2-7; D uncertain. Sample: PBMCs. The CDR3 here is CASSKSRPYEQYF. CDR3 coding DNA: TGTGCCAGCAGTAAAAGCCGTCCCTACGAGCAGTACTTC.